Reported below is one TCR beta chain. Antigen: not known. The entry originates in a study of fetal regulatory T cell absence and autoimmunity. On the study more broadly: The IPEX patients lacked clinical diabetes but had exocrine pancreas autoimmunity.

The CDR3 extends over 15 amino acids. Trimming cost V 5 bases and J 0 bases, with 11 bases left between them. The V gene's germline CDR1 is MNHEY and CDR2 SMNVEV (reference sequence). General study points: Compared with cord blood, pancreas showed oligoclonal TCR enrichment, some clones over 100-fold.

Sequencing was at survey level. Libraries were prepared by immunoSEQ multiplex PCR; TCRdb keeps only in-frame clonotypes and omits some of them. The data contain more than 85,000 clones, around 72% of them seen just once; the ten biggest clones take up 1.5% to 2%. This TCR was sampled from a male donor with IPEX syndrome. The chain is built from TRBV27 and TRBJ1-5; unclear D gene. Sequenced input: pancreas tissue. The CDR3 spells CASSVTVNSNQPQHF. CDR3 nucleotides: TGTGCCAGCAGTGTCACAGTAAATAGCAATCAGCCCCAGCATTTT.